The 11 T cell receptor beta chains below come from one sample, sequenced in a study of spatial heterogeneity in lung cancer. MiXCR, applied by TCRdb to the 5' RACE reads, yields one record per CDR3 protein. The sample includes a few thousand distinct CDR3 sequences, around 18% seen only once; the top ten take 70% to 85%. Time point described: sample taken at primary tumor resection. The authors sequenced whole RNA from tumor, nontumor lung or frozen PBMC without sorting. Sequenced material: PBMCs, taken at surgery. All receptors come from a male donor with early-stage non-small cell lung cancer.

Relative to its sample, this clonotype is medium-sized (0.01 to 0.1%). The CDR3 here is CASSGSGGEQFF. DNA of the CDR3: TGTGCCAGCAGTGGATCGGGAGGTGAGCAGTTCTTC. The chain carries TRBV28 and TRBJ2-1; the match to TRBD2 covers 7 bases. The CDR3 consists of 12 residues. Germline lookup yields CDR1 MDHEN and CDR2 SYDVKM. Trimming cost V 5 bases and J 9 bases; bases outside gene matches: 4.

The chain has TRBV5-1 and TRBJ1-1; 7 bases are shared with TRBD1. This CDR3 has 15 residues. Germline CDR1 SGHRS, CDR2 YFSETQ. Trimming cost V 0 bases and J 5 bases; bases outside gene matches: 7. The CDR3 coding sequence is TGCGCCAGCAGCTTGGCCGAGGGGGCAGAAACTGAAGCTTTCTTT. It is translated as CASSLAEGAETEAFF.

The chain joins TRBV20-1 to TRBJ2-2; 8 positions match TRBD1. This CDR3 is built from 16 residues. The germline V gene has CDR1 DFQATT and CDR2 SNEGSKA (reference sequence). After removal of 5 bases from V and 3 bases from J, the junction contained 11 bases not matched to a gene. CDR3 nucleotide sequence: TGCAGTGCTCGGGTATCTGACAGGGGTGACACCGGGGAGCTGTTTTTT. It codes for CSARVSDRGDTGELFF.

This clonotype is medium-sized (0.01 to 0.1%) within its sample. The V call is TRBV19, the J call TRBJ2-2; 8 bases are a match to TRBD2. V lost 6 bases, J lost 0 bases, and 3 bases stayed unmatched. The CDR3 contains 15 residues. Germline lookup yields CDR1 LNHDA and CDR2 SQIVND (reference sequence). The CDR3 sequence: CASRSGGPNTGELFF. The CDR3 region has the DNA TGTGCCAGTAGATCGGGGGGGCCGAACACCGGGGAGCTGTTTTTT.

Ten or more counts support this clonotype. The chain employs TRBV20-1 and TRBJ2-1; D remains unclear. Trimming shortened V by 0 bases and J by 3 bases, and 12 bases separated the two germline ends. CDR3 length: 15 amino acids. The V gene's germline CDR1 is DFQATT and CDR2 SNEGSKA (reference sequence). This CDR3 is CSARDLSSYYNEQFF. CDR3 in DNA: TGCAGTGCTAGAGATCTTAGCAGTTACTACAATGAGCAGTTCTTC.

This clonotype turned up a few times. The chain is built from TRBV12-3 or TRBV12-4 and TRBJ2-7; D possibly corresponds to TRBD2 (5 bases). The CDR3 is made up of 13 amino acids. V shed 7 bases and J shed 5 bases, with 15 bases lying between them. Here the CDR3 reads CASTKTNLHEQYF. CDR3 nucleotides: TGTGCCAGCACCAAGACTAACCTCCACGAGCAGTACTTC.

The rearrangement uses TRBV19 and TRBJ2-5, with 9 bases aligning to TRBD1. Germline-derived CDR1 and CDR2 are LNHDA and SQIVND (reference sequence). The CDR3 extends over 17 amino acids. The V segment lost 1 base and the J segment 1 base; nucleotides outside the gene matches: 7. The CDR3 sequence: CASSIGLGQGVQETQYF. The CDR3 region has the DNA TGTGCCAGTAGTATAGGCCTGGGACAGGGAGTCCAAGAGACCCAGTACTTC.

This clonotype was picked up many times. The chain's CDR3 is CSAVRTGLDEQYF. For the CDR3, the DNA is TGCAGTGCTGTCAGGACAGGCCTCGACGAGCAGTACTTC. The chain carries TRBV20-1 and TRBJ2-7, with TRBD1 matching 7 bases. The CDR3 loop spans 13 amino acids. Germline V gives CDR1 DFQATT, CDR2 SNEGSKA (reference sequence). V trimming: 5 bases; J trimming: 5 bases; junction bases outside the gene matches: 9.

This clonotype was detected a few times. The J gene is TRBJ2-1, the V gene TRBV7-2, with TRBD2 matching over 7 bases. The germline gives CDR1 SGHTA, CDR2 FQGNSA. Trimming took 1 base from V and 4 from J; bases not matched to a gene: 4. The CDR3 runs to 15 residues. CDR3 DNA: TGTGCCAGCAGCTTAGGGCGGGGGACGTACAATGAGCAGTTCTTC. Its protein product is CASSLGRGTYNEQFF.

This clonotype was counted ten times or more. The J gene is TRBJ2-2, the V gene TRBV13, with 14 bases fitting TRBD2. J gave up 3 bases and V 5 bases, and 5 bases lay outside the gene matches. The V gene's germline CDR1 is PRHDT and CDR2 FYEKMQ (reference sequence). CDR3 length: 17 amino acids. Written as DNA, the CDR3 is TGTGCCAGCAGCCCGGGACTAGCGGGGGACGACACCGGGGAGCTGTTTTTT. It yields the protein CASSPGLAGDDTGELFF.

V usage is TRBV10-3 and J usage is TRBJ2-2, with TRBD2 matching over 11 bases. The CDR3 sequence is 16 residues long. V trimming: 11 bases; J trimming: 4 bases; junction bases outside the gene matches: 12. Germline CDR1 is ENHRY and CDR2 is SYGVKD. DNA of the CDR3: TGTGCCTCTAAAGGGACTAGCGGTCGCGGCACCGGGGAGCTGTTTTTT. Translation: CASKGTSGRGTGELFF.